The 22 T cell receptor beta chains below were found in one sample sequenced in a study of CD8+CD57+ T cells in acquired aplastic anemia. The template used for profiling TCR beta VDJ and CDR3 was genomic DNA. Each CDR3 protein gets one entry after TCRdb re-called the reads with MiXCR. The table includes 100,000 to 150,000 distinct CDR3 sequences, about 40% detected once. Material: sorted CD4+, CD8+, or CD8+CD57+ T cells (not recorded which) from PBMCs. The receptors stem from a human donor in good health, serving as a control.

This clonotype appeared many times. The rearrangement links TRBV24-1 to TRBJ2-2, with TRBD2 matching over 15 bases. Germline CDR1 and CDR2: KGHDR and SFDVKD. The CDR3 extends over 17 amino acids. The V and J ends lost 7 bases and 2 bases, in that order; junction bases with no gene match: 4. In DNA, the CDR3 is TGTGCCACCAGGGGGACTAGCGGGAGGACTAACACCGGGGAGCTGTTTTTT. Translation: CATRGTSGRTNTGELFF.

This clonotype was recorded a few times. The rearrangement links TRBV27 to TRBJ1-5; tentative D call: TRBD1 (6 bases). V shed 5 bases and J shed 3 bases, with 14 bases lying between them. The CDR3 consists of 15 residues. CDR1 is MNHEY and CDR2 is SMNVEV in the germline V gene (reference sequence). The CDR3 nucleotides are TGTGCCAGCAGTCCCGCCTCAGGGGCCAATCAGCCCCAGCATTTT. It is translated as CASSPASGANQPQHF.

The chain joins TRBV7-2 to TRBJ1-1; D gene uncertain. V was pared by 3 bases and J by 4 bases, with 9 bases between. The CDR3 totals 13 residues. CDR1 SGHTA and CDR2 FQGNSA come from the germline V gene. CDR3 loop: CASSLHRSTEAFF. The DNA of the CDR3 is TGTGCCAGCAGCTTGCATAGGAGCACTGAAGCTTTCTTT.

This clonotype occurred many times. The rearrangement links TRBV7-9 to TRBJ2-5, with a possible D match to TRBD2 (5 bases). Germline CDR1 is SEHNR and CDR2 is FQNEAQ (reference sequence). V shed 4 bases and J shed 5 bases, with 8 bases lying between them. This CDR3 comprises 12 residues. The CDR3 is CASSSLAETQYF. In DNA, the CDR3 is TGTGCCAGCAGCTCTCTAGCTGAGACCCAGTACTTC.

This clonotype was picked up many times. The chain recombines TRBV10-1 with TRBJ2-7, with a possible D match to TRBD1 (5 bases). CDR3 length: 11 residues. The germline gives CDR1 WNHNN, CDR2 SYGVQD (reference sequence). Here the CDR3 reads CARKTDTEQYF. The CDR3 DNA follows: TGCGCGAGGAAGACAGACACCGAGCAGTACTTC.

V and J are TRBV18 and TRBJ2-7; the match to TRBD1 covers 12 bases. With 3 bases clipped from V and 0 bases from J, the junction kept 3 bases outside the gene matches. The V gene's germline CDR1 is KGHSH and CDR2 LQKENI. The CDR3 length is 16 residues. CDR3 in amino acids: CASSPAGQGASYEQYF. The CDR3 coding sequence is TGTGCCAGCTCACCCGCGGGACAGGGGGCCTCCTACGAGCAGTACTTC. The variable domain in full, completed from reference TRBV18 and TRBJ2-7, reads NAGVMQNPRHLVRRRGQEARLRCSPMKGHSHVYWYRQLPEEGLKFMVYLQKENIIDESGMPKERFSAEFPKEGPSILRIQQVVRGDSAAYFCASSPAGQGASYEQYFGPGTRLTVT.

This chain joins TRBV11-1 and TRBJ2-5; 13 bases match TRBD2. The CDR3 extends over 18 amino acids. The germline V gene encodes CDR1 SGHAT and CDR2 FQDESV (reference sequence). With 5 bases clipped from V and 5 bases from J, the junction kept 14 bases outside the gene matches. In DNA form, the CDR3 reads TGTGCCAGCAGCCTCGGGACTAGCGGGGAGTTCGGGAGCGAGACCCAGTACTTC. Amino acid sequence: CASSLGTSGEFGSETQYF.

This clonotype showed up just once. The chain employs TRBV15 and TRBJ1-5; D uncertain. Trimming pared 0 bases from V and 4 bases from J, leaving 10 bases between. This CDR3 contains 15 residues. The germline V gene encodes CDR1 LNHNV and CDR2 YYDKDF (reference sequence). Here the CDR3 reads CATSRDSRANQPQHF. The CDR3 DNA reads TGTGCCACCAGCAGAGATTCGAGGGCTAATCAGCCCCAGCATTTT.

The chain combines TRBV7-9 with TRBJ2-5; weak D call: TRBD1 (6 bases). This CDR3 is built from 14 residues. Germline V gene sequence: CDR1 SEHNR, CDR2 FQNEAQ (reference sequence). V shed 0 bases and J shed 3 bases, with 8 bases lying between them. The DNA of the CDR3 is TGTGCCAGCAGCTTAGCGGGGGCAAAAGAGACCCAGTACTTC. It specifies CASSLAGAKETQYF.

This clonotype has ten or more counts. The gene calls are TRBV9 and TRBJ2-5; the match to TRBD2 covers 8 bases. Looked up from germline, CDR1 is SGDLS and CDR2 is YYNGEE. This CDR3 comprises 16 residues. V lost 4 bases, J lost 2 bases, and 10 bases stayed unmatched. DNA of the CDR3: TGTGCCAGCAGCCCATATAGCGGGGTGATTCAAGAGACCCAGTACTTC. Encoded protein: CASSPYSGVIQETQYF.

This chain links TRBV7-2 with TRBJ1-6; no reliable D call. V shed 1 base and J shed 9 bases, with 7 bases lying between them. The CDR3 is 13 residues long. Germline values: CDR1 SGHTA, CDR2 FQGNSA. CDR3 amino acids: CASSLESLSPLHF. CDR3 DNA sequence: TGTGCCAGCAGCTTAGAGTCCCTTTCACCCCTCCACTTT. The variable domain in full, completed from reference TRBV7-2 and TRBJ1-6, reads GAGVSQSPSNKVTEKGKDVELRCDPISGHTALYWYRQSLGQGLEFLIYFQGNSAPDKSGLPSDRFSAERTGGSVSTLTIQRTQQEDSAVYLCASSLESLSPLHFGNGTRLTVT.

CDR3 residues: CAISGGHGYTF. DNA of the CDR3: TGTGCCATCAGTGGGGGCCATGGCTACACCTTC. The chain is built from TRBV10-3 and TRBJ1-2, with D perhaps matching TRBD1 (5 bases). The V gene's germline CDR1 is ENHRY and CDR2 SYGVKD. This CDR3 is 11 amino acids long. V shed 4 bases and J shed 6 bases, with 6 bases lying between them.

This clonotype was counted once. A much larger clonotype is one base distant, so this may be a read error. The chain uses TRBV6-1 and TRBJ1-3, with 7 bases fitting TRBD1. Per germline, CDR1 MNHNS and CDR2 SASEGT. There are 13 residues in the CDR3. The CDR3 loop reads CASRRTGGDTIYF. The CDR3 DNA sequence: TGTGCCAGCAGGAGGACAGGTGGAGACACCATATATTTT.

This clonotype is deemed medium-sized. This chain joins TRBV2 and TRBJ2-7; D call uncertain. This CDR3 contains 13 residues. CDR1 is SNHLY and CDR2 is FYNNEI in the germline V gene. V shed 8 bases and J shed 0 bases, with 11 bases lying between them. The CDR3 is CASAHPSSYEQYF. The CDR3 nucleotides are TGTGCCAGCGCCCACCCTAGCTCCTACGAGCAGTACTTC.

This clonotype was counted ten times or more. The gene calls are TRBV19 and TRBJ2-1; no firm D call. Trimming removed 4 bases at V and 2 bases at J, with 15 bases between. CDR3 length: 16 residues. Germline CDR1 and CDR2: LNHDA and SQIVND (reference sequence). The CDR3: CASSKSSRPPYNEQFF. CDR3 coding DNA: TGTGCCAGTAGTAAATCTTCCCGACCCCCCTACAATGAGCAGTTCTTC.

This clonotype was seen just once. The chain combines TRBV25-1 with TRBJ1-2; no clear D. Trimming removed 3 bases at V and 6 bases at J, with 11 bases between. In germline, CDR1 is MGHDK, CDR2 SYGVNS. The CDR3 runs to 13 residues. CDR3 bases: TGTGCCAGCAGTGACCCCCGGAGGAATGGCTACACCTTC. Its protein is CASSDPRRNGYTF.

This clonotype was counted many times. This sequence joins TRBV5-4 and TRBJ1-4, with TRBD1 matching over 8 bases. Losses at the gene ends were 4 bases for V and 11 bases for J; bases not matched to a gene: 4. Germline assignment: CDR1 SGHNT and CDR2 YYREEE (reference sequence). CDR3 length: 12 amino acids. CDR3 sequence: CASSQTGAKLFF. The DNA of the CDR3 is TGTGCCAGCAGCCAGACAGGGGCTAAACTGTTTTTT.

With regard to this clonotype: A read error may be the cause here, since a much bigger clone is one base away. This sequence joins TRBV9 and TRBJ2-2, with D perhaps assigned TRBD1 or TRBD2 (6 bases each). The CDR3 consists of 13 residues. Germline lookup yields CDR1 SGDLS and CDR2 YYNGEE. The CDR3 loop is CASTTGLTGGLFF. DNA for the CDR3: TGTGCCAGCACCACAGGGTTAACCGGGGGGCTGTTTTTT.

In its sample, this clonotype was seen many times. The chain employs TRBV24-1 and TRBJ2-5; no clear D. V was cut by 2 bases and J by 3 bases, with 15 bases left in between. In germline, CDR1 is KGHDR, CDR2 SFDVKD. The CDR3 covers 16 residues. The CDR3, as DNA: TGTGCCACCAGTGATTCCTTTACGACGGGCAAAGAGACCCAGTACTTC. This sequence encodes CATSDSFTTGKETQYF.

CDR3 residues: CATTLGDRAYEQYF. DNA of the CDR3: TGTGCCACTACCCTAGGGGACAGGGCCTACGAGCAGTACTTC. The chain couples TRBV10-3 to TRBJ2-7; TRBD1 matches 9 bases. Germline trimming cut 10 bases from V and 2 bases from J; bases unmatched to any gene: 9. The CDR3 totals 14 residues. The germline V gene has CDR1 ENHRY and CDR2 SYGVKD.

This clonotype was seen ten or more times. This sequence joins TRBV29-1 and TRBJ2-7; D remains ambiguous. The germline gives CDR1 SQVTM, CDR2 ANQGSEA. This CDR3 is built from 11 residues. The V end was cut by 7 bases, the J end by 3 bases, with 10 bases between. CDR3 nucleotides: TGCAGCGGGTCCAGCGACTACGAGCAGTACTTC. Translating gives CSGSSDYEQYF.

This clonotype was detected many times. The CDR3: CSAKDREPLMNTEAFF. CDR3 in DNA: TGCAGTGCTAAGGACAGGGAGCCCCTCATGAACACTGAAGCTTTCTTT. V and J are TRBV20-1 and TRBJ1-1; the match to TRBD1 covers 8 bases. Trimming took 4 bases from V and 0 from J; bases not matched to a gene: 10. From germline, CDR1 is DFQATT and CDR2 SNEGSKA (reference sequence). CDR3 length equals 16 residues.